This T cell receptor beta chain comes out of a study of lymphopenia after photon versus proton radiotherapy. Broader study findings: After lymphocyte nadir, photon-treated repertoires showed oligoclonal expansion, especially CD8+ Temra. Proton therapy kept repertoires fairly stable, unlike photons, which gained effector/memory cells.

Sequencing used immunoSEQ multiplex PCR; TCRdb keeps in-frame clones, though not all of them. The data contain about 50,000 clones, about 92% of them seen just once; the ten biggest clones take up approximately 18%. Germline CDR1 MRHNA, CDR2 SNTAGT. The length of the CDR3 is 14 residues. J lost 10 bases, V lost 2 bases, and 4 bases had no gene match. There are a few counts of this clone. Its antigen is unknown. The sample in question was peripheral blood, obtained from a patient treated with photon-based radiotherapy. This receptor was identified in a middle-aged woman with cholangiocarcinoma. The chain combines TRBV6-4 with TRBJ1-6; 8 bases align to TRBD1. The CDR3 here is CASSDTDRGSPLHF. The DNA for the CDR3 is TGTGCCAGCAGTGACACTGACAGGGGCTCACCCCTCCACTTT.